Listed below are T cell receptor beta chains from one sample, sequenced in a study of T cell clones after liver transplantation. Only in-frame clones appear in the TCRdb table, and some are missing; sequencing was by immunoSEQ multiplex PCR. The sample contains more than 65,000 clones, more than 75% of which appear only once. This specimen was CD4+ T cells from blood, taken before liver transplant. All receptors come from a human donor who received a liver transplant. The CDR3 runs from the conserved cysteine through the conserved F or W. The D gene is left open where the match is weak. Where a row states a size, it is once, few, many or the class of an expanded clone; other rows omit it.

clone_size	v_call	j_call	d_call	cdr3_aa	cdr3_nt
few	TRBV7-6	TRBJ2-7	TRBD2	CASSLGSGREQYF	TGTGCCAGCAGCTTGGGTAGCGGGCGCGAGCAGTACTTC
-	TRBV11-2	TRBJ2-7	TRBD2	CASRRIQSGSGEQYF	TGTGCCAGCAGAAGAATCCAAAGCGGGAGCGGCGAGCAGTACTTC
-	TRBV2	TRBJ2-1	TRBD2	CASSEPQKLAGGFF	TGTGCCAGCAGTGAACCACAGAAACTAGCGGGGGGGTTCTTC
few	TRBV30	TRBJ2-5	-	CAWNQANRETQYF	TGTGCCTGGAACCAGGCCAACCGGGAGACCCAGTACTTC
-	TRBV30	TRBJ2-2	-	CAAPEGQRYTGELFF	TGTGCTGCCCCGGAAGGACAGCGATATACCGGGGAGCTGTTTTTT
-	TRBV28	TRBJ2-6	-	CASMGSSSGANVLTF	TGTGCCAGTATGGGGTCCAGCTCTGGGGCCAACGTCCTGACTTTC
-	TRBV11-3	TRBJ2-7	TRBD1	CASSFRGGAVYEQYF	TGTGCCAGCAGCTTTCGAGGGGGCGCAGTGTACGAGCAGTACTTC
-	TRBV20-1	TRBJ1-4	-	CSAVINEKLFF	TGCAGTGCTGTAATAAATGAAAAACTGTTTTTT
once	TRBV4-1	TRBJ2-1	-	CASSQDLQDEQFF	TGCGCCAGCAGCCAAGATCTTCAGGATGAGCAGTTCTTC
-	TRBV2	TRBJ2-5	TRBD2	CASSVAGGRETQYF	TGTGCCAGCAGTGTAGCGGGAGGACGAGAGACCCAGTACTTC
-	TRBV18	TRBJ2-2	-	CASSRPPFRTSNTGELFF	TGTGCCAGCTCACGACCTCCCTTTAGAACAAGTAACACCGGGGAGCTGTTTTTT
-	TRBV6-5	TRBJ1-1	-	CASSRRQPTEAFF	TGTGCCAGCAGCCGAAGACAGCCCACTGAAGCTTTCTTT
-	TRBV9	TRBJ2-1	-	CASSVAGVYNEQFF	TGTGCCAGCAGCGTAGCGGGCGTGTACAATGAGCAGTTCTTC
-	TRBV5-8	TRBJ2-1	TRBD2	CASSPRGGQLYEQFF	TGTGCCAGCAGCCCGCGGGGGGGGCAACTCTATGAGCAGTTCTTC